This entry describes one TCR beta chain. Its antigen is not known. Data came from immunoSEQ multiplex PCR; TCRdb stores just in-frame clones and leaves some out. The sample includes some 160,000 clones, approximately 93% of them seen just once. The data were taken from a study of T cell responses to AZD1222 COVID-19 vaccine. Study summary: Pooling was applied to second doses at about 4 or about 12 weeks.

V was pared by 3 bases and J by 2 bases, with 7 bases of the junction left unmatched. There are 16 residues in the CDR3. CDR1 is SNHLY, CDR2 FYNNEI, per germline. Whole-study findings and limits: There were mostly white British donors and more females than males, and clonal diversity was possibly underestimated. The reported proportion of spike-specific TCRs targeting unmutated variant regions was nearly half. An increase in Spike-specific TCR breadth and depth was observed after two AZD1222 doses.

This TCR was sampled from an adult in good health. The source material was peripheral blood, sampled on day 0 of AZD1222 vaccination. The chain has TRBV2 and TRBJ2-1; TRBD2 agrees at 7 bases. The chain's CDR3 is CASSDVSGGAYNEQFF. CDR3 in DNA: TGTGCCAGCAGTGATGTATCGGGGGGAGCCTACAATGAGCAGTTCTTC. The complete variable domain, with remaining parts taken from reference TRBV2 and TRBJ2-1, reads EPEVTQTPSHQVTQMGQEVILRCVPISNHLYFYWYRQILGQKVEFLVSFYNNEISEKSEIFDDQFSVERPDGSNFTLKIRSTKLEDSAMYFCASSDVSGGAYNEQFFGPGTRLTVL.